The clone carrying this TCR beta chain was counted a single time. V lost 6 bases, J lost 8 bases, and 13 bases lay in between. Germline V gene data show CDR1 as SNHLY and CDR2 as FYNNEI. The CDR3 is 12 residues long. This table comes from immunoSEQ multiplex PCR, and its TCRdb copy is limited to in-frame clones, with some not included. Of 120,000 or so clones detected, around 87% appear once; the ten largest clones hold less than 9.5%. The data derive from a study of control samples from healthy donors and cancer patients. Sequencing used blood. The TCR originated in a man in his forties in good health. The V and J genes are TRBV2 and TRBJ1-2, with D hard to call. As DNA, the CDR3 is TGTGCCAGCAGAAAGAATCCTGGGGGCTACACCTTC. It specifies CASRKNPGGYTF.